This T cell receptor beta chain was retrieved from a study of CD8+ T cells in alopecia areata. CDR1 and CDR2 from the germline V gene are LGHNA and YNFKEQ. Between the trimmed V and J ends, which lost 2 bases and 8 bases, there was a span of 16 bases. The CDR3 sequence is 15 residues long. Sequencing templates came from extracted RNA that was reverse transcribed into cDNA. Data came from immunoSEQ multiplex PCR; TCRdb stores just in-frame clones and leaves some out. The sample has tens of thousands of clones; 55% to 75% are singletons. The specimen was CD8+ T cells sorted from blood, collected at week 0. The chain has TRBV4-2 and TRBJ2-1; no clear D gene. This receptor was identified in a human donor with alopecia areata. The CDR3 sequence: CASSQTGPWSDEQFF. CDR3 DNA: TGTGCCAGCAGCCAAACGGGTCCGTGGAGCGATGAGCAGTTCTTC.